This T cell receptor beta chain appears in the sequencing data of a study of blood T cell repertoires in COVID-19. In germline, CDR1 is SEHNR, CDR2 FQNEAQ (reference sequence). J gave up 4 bases and V 11 bases, and 13 bases lay outside the gene matches. This CDR3 contains 15 residues. The protocol was immunoSEQ multiplex PCR, while the TCRdb copy is restricted to in-frame clones and leaves out a portion. Of roughly 200,000 clones in the sample, less than 85% were seen once. The sample comprised PBMCs or T cells enriched from blood (not recorded which). The TCR was taken from a middle-aged man who had recovered from COVID-19. The genes are TRBV7-9 and TRBJ2-2, with 7 bases lining up with TRBD2. The CDR3 loop is CACPGGSLSTGELFF. DNA of the CDR3: TGTGCCTGTCCCGGGGGGAGTCTGTCCACCGGGGAGCTGTTTTTT.